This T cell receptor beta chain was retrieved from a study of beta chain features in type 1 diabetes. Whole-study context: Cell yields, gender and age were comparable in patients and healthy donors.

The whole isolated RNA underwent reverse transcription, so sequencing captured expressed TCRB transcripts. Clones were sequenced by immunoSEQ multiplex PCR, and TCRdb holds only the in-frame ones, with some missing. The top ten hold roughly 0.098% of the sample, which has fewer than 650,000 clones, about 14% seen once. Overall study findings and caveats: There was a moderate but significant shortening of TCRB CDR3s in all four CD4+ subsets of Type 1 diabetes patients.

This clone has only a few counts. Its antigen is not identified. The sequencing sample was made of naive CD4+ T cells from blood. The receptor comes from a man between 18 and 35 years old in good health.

CDR3 protein: CASSRAGGGPYNEQFF. CDR3 coding DNA: TGTGCCAGCAGTAGAGCGGGAGGAGGACCCTACAATGAGCAGTTCTTC. V is TRBV28 and J is TRBJ2-1, with 9 bases aligning to TRBD2. Losses at the gene ends were 5 bases for V and 2 bases for J; bases not matched to a gene: 7. The CDR3 totals 16 residues. Germline V gene lookup returns CDR1 MDHEN and CDR2 SYDVKM.